These 18 T cell receptor beta chains originate from one sample sequenced in a study of blood T cell repertoires in COVID-19. Using immunoSEQ multiplex PCR, the repertoire was profiled, and TCRdb retains in-frame clones only, with some absent. The repertoire holds about 170,000 clones, with 80% to 85% as singletons. The sample taken for sequencing was peripheral blood. The receptors were sampled from a human donor with acute or convalescent COVID-19. The donor label of this sample is uncertain.

This clone appeared a single time. This chain connects TRBV19 to TRBJ2-4; 8 nucleotides align to TRBD1. CDR1 and CDR2 (germline): LNHDA, SQIVND (reference sequence). CDR3 length: 13 amino acids. J was trimmed by 9 bases and V by 7 bases; bases with no gene match: 8. CDR3 DNA: TGTGCCAGTACCCCGACAGGGGAAGGCATTCAGTACTTC. It yields the protein CASTPTGEGIQYF.

The chain joins TRBV4-2 to TRBJ2-3; no definite D call. Trimming stripped 4 bases from V and 5 bases from J, with 10 bases between. This CDR3 comprises 13 residues. Germline CDR1 is LGHNA and CDR2 is YNFKEQ. The CDR3 DNA is TGTGCCAGCAGCCCTACGTATAGAGATACGCAGTATTTT. It specifies CASSPTYRDTQYF.

This chain connects TRBV20-1 to TRBJ2-1; 12 nucleotides match TRBD2. CDR3 length: 15 amino acids. In germline, CDR1 is DFQATT, CDR2 SNEGSKA (reference sequence). The V gene end was trimmed by 3 bases and the J gene end by 5 bases; junction bases not matched to a gene: 5. The CDR3 sequence: CSASGASGRDNEQFF. Written as DNA, the CDR3 is TGCAGTGCTAGTGGTGCTAGCGGGAGGGACAATGAGCAGTTCTTC.

The CDR3 loop reads CASNPQGVGGNQPQHF. The CDR3 DNA follows: TGTGCCAGCAACCCACAGGGGGTTGGGGGCAATCAGCCCCAGCATTTT. The chain uses TRBV27 and TRBJ1-5, with 8 bases matching TRBD1. CDR3 size: 16 residues. Trimming removed 7 bases from V and 2 bases from J; junction bases left unmatched: 10. Germline V lookup: CDR1 MNHEY, CDR2 SMNVEV (reference sequence).

This chain connects TRBV30 to TRBJ2-7; the match to TRBD1 covers 9 bases. Unmatched junction bases numbered 6, after V lost 3 bases and J lost 3 bases. Germline V gene data show CDR1 as GTSNPN and CDR2 as SVGIG (reference sequence). The CDR3 covers 14 residues. CDR3 nucleotide sequence: TGTGCCTGGAGCTTGGGACAGGGACGCTACGAGCAGTACTTC. Protein product: CAWSLGQGRYEQYF. Full variable domain (missing parts from reference TRBV30 and TRBJ2-7): SQTIHQWPATLVQPVGSPLSLECTVEGTSNPNLYWYRQAAGRGLQLLFYSVGIGQISSEVPQNLSASRPQDRQFILSSKKLLLSDSGFYLCAWSLGQGRYEQYFGPGTRLTVT.

This clone was observed once. V gene TRBV7-2 combines with J gene TRBJ1-5; TRBD1 might be the D (6 bases). Trimming took 1 base from V and 2 from J, leaving 6 bases between them. Germline assignment: CDR1 SGHTA and CDR2 FQGNSA. CDR3 size: 14 residues. The CDR3 DNA follows: TGTGCCAGCAGCTTAGGGACAGGCAATCAGCCCCAGCATTTT. Residues: CASSLGTGNQPQHF.

The chain has TRBV19 and TRBJ2-7; D perhaps matches TRBD2 (6 bases). V shed 5 bases and J shed 3 bases, with 17 bases lying between them. The CDR3 consists of 15 residues. Germline CDR1 reads LNHDA; CDR2 reads SQIVND (reference sequence). The CDR3 coding sequence is TGTGCCAGTAGTGCCTACAACCGGGGGAACTACGAGCAGTACTTC. It codes for CASSAYNRGNYEQYF.

The V gene is TRBV7-9, the J gene TRBJ2-7; no clear D gene. CDR1 is SEHNR, CDR2 FQNEAQ, per germline (reference sequence). Trimming cost V 6 bases and J 5 bases, with 14 bases left between them. The CDR3 length is 13 residues. CDR3 residues: CASSTMTGNEQYF. CDR3 sequence (DNA): TGTGCCAGCAGTACAATGACGGGTAACGAGCAGTACTTC.

In nucleotides, the CDR3 is TGTGCCAGTAGTATTTCCTATCCCCCAGGGATGGCGACTGAAGCTTTCTTT. It codes for CASSISYPPGMATEAFF. The chain is built from TRBV19 and TRBJ1-1; D is perhaps TRBD1 (5 bases). V shed 3 bases and J shed 5 bases, with 22 bases lying between them. The germline V gene has CDR1 LNHDA and CDR2 SQIVND (reference sequence). The CDR3 covers 17 residues. Filled out from reference TRBV19 and TRBJ1-1, the complete variable domain reads DGGITQSPKYLFRKEGQNVTLSCEQNLNHDAMYWYRQDPGQGLRLIYYSQIVNDFQKGDIAEGYSVSREKKESFPLTVTSAQKNPTAFYLCASSISYPPGMATEAFFGQGTRLTVV.

This clone was detected a few times. The rearrangement joins TRBV28 to TRBJ1-2; perhaps TRBD1 as D (5 bases). V lost 5 bases to trimming and J lost 4 bases, with 14 bases between them. Germline V CDR1 and CDR2: MDHEN, SYDVKM. This CDR3 is 14 amino acids long. CDR3 in DNA: TGTGCCAGCAGTCCGCTTAGGCAGGGCTATGGCTACACCTTC. As protein: CASSPLRQGYGYTF.

The chain joins TRBV19 to TRBJ2-7; D unresolved. Trimming shortened V by 5 bases and J by 6 bases, and 5 bases separated the two germline ends. The germline gives CDR1 LNHDA, CDR2 SQIVND (reference sequence). CDR3 size: 10 residues. The CDR3, as DNA: TGTGCCAGTAGTCTCCTCGAGCAGTACTTC. Translating gives CASSLLEQYF.

CDR3 loop: CSVGGTGYTEAFF. CDR3 DNA sequence: TGCAGCGTTGGAGGGACAGGGTATACTGAAGCTTTCTTT. V usage is TRBV29-1 and J usage is TRBJ1-1, with 9 bases matching TRBD1. Germline V CDR1 and CDR2: SQVTM, ANQGSEA. This CDR3 contains 13 residues. Germline trimming cut 4 bases from V and 5 bases from J; bases unmatched to any gene: 5.

V and J are TRBV7-9 and TRBJ1-2; 9 bases are shared with TRBD1. This CDR3 spans 14 amino acids. The J segment lost 8 bases and the V segment lost 3 bases, leaving 7 bases of the junction unmatched. Germline-derived CDR1 and CDR2 are SEHNR and FQNEAQ (reference sequence). DNA for the CDR3: TGTGCCAGCAGCTTTCCGGGACAGGGCGTGGGCTACACCTTC. Protein product: CASSFPGQGVGYTF.

V is TRBV5-1 and J is TRBJ1-2; 8 bases match TRBD1. CDR1 SGHRS and CDR2 YFSETQ come from the germline V gene. There are 14 residues in the CDR3. V shed 4 bases, J shed 2 bases, and the junction held 4 bases outside the gene matches. The CDR3 DNA reads TGCGCCAGCAGCATAGGACAGGGCAACTATGGCTACACCTTC. It is translated as CASSIGQGNYGYTF.

V and J are TRBV18 and TRBJ2-3; D not certain. The V and J ends lost 6 bases and 0 bases respectively, with 4 bases between them. Germline CDR1 reads KGHSH; CDR2 reads LQKENI. CDR3 length equals 12 residues. CDR3 in amino acids: CASSTSTDTQYF. Written as DNA, the CDR3 is TGTGCCAGCTCTACTAGCACAGATACGCAGTATTTT.

The chain joins TRBV5-1 to TRBJ2-1, with 7 bases matching TRBD2. Germline CDR1 SGHRS, CDR2 YFSETQ. The CDR3 is made up of 16 amino acids. The J segment lost 0 bases and the V segment lost 4 bases, leaving 7 bases of the junction unmatched. The CDR3 nucleotides read TGCGCCAGCAGCCTGACTAGCCGGAGCTCCTACAATGAGCAGTTCTTC. It encodes CASSLTSRSSYNEQFF.

This chain joins TRBV7-9 and TRBJ1-2; possibly TRBD1 for D (5 bases). V was trimmed by 2 bases and J by 8 bases, leaving 6 bases between them. Per germline, CDR1 SEHNR and CDR2 FQNEAQ (reference sequence). The CDR3 loop spans 11 amino acids. The CDR3 region is CASSLRGGYTF. CDR3 sequence (DNA): TGTGCCAGCAGCTTAAGGGGAGGCTACACCTTC.

The V gene is TRBV6-6, the J gene TRBJ2-7; 7 bases match TRBD1. The CDR3 is 15 amino acids. Looked up from germline, CDR1 is MNHNY and CDR2 is SVGAGI (reference sequence). V lost 0 bases and J lost 1; bases outside the gene matches: 3. Here the CDR3 DNA reads TGTGCCAGCAGTTACTCGGGACAGCAGTCCTACGAGCAGTACTTC. The encoded protein is CASSYSGQQSYEQYF.